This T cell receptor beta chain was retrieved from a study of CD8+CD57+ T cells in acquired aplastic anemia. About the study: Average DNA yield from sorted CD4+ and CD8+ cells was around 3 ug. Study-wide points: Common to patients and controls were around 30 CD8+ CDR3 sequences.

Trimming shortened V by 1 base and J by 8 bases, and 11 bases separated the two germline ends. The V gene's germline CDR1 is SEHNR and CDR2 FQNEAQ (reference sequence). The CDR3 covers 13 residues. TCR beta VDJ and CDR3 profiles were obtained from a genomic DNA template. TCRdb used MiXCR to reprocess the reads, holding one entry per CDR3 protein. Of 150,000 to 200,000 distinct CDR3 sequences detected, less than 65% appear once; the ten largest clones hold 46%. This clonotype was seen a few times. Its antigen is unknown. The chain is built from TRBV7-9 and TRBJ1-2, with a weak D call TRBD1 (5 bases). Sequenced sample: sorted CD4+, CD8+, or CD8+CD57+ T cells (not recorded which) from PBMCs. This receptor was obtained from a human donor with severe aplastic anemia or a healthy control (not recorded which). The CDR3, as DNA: TGTGCCAGCAGCTTAGGACAGACCAGCGGCTACACCTTC. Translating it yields CASSLGQTSGYTF.